The 21 T cell receptor beta chains reported below all come from one sample, sequenced in a study of tissue T cells after allogeneic stem cell transplantation. Clones were read by immunoSEQ multiplex PCR, and TCRdb kept only the in-frame ones, dropping some. The table shows about 50,000 clones, with around 70% occurring only once. The sample taken for sequencing was sorted cells pooled from one or two spleens. These receptors originate from a pool of C57BL/6 mice in good health.

For this clone: Mouse germline and gene names are used. The read finishes 1 residue shy of the CDR3 end, and the germline J gene is used to complete it. This chain joins TRBV13-3 and TRBJ2-5; D possibly uses TRBD1 or TRBD2 (7 bases each). With 2 bases removed from V and 5 bases from J, the gap between germline ends came to 12 bases. Germline V gene sequence: CDR1 NNHDY, CDR2 SYVADS. The CDR3 is 14 amino acids. The CDR3 spells CASSDRGAGDTQYF. The sequenced CDR3 bases are TGTGCCAGCAGTGACAGGGGGGCAGGAGACACCCAGTAC.

On this clone: Each gene name is a mouse one. The CDR3 goes on 1 residue after the read ends, and that part is filled in from the germline J gene. Other DNA sequences in the sample encode the same CDR3. This rearrangement joins TRBV3 to TRBJ2-3, with 11 positions matching TRBD2. Germline values: CDR1 SNHLY, CDR2 FYNGKV (reference sequence). This CDR3 is 16 amino acids long. Trimming cost V 4 bases and J 0 bases; bases outside gene matches: 3. The CDR3 loop reads CASSSGLGGSAETLYF. The CDR3 DNA, read in part, is TGTGCCAGCAGCTCTGGACTGGGGGGTAGTGCAGAAACGCTGTAT. The full variable domain, rest sourced from reference TRBV3 and TRBJ2-3, is GPKVLQIPSHQIIDMGQMVTLNCDPVSNHLYFYWYKQILGQQMEFLVNFYNGKVMEKSKLFKDQFSVERPDGSYFTLKIQPTALEDSAVYFCASSSGLGGSAETLYFGSGTRLTVL.

On this clone itself: Genes and germline are mouse. The missing CDR3 end, 1 residue past where the read stops, is filled in from the germline J gene. V is TRBV26 and J is TRBJ1-4, with 7 bases identical to TRBD1. J was trimmed by 4 bases and V by 0 bases; bases with no gene match: 2. The V gene's germline CDR1 is KGHPV and CDR2 FQNQEV (reference sequence). The CDR3 totals 15 residues. CDR3 region: CASSLSGGGNERLFF. The CDR3 bases that were read are TGTGCCAGCAGTCTGTCAGGGGGCGGCAACGAAAGATTATTT.

Worth noting for this clone: Mouse germline and gene names are used. The read halts 1 residue ahead of the CDR3 end, with the missing end drawn from the germline J gene. This chain uses TRBV4 with TRBJ2-3; 7 bases match TRBD2. V lost 3 bases to trimming and J lost 1 base; unmatched junction nucleotides: 7. The CDR3 covers 16 residues. Germline V gene lookup returns CDR1 LGHDT and CDR2 YNNKQL (reference sequence). CDR3 in amino acids: CASSYGSLGRAETLYF. The CDR3 bases that were read are TGTGCCAGCAGCTACGGATCACTGGGGCGTGCAGAAACGCTGTAT.

On this clone: Gene and germline names: mouse. The sequence runs out 1 residue before the end of the CDR3; the remainder is reconstructed from the germline J gene. The chain uses TRBV12-2 and TRBJ2-5; D is unresolved. Trimming left V 0 bases short and J 6 bases short, with 3 bases between. This CDR3 spans 11 amino acids. The germline V gene has CDR1 SGHLS and CDR2 HYDKME. CDR3 DNA, as far as it was read: TGTGCCAGCTCTCTCAGGGACACCCAGTAC. Its protein is CASSLRDTQY. The entire CDR3 sequence reads CASSLRDTQYF.

The sample holds a few counts of this clone. Mouse gene names apply. The read ends 1 residue early relative to the CDR3; the germline J gene fills the gap. The chain recombines TRBV1 with TRBJ2-7, with 10 bases aligning to TRBD2. Germline CDR1 reads NSQYPW; CDR2 reads LRSPGD (reference sequence). The CDR3 consists of 12 residues. The trim removed 3 bases at V and 7 bases at J, leaving 0 bases unmatched. The part of the CDR3 DNA that was read is TGCACCTGCAGTGCGGGACTGGGGGAACAGTAC. Translating gives CTCSAGLGEQY. The whole CDR3 region reads CTCSAGLGEQYF.

A remark on this clone: Each gene name is a mouse one. The read comes to an end 1 residue before the CDR3 does, leaving the germline J gene to fill in the end. This chain links TRBV13-2 with TRBJ2-7; 8 nucleotides line up with TRBD2. In germline, CDR1 is NNHNN, CDR2 SYGAGS (reference sequence). The CDR3 covers 15 residues. Trimming at V came to 0 bases and at J to 5 bases, leaving 7 bases not matched to a gene. The chain's CDR3 is CASGDAGGRKDEQYF. CDR3 DNA (partial): TGTGCCAGCGGTGATGCGGGGGGGCGGAAGGATGAACAGTAC.

About this clone: Mouse germline and gene names are used. Read coverage stops 1 residue before the CDR3 terminus; the germline J gene supplies the remainder. The chain links TRBV19 to TRBJ1-4; D gene uncertain. V shed 2 bases and J shed 2 bases, with 7 bases lying between them. This CDR3 is 14 amino acids long. CDR1 and CDR2 from the germline V gene are FNHDT and SITEND (reference sequence). The CDR3 bases that were read are TGTGCCAGCAGTATGCCGCAGTCCAACGAAAGATTATTT. This gives the protein CASSMPQSNERLF. From start to end, the CDR3 is CASSMPQSNERLFF.

This clone occurred a few times. The germline and genes are mouse ones. The read stops 1 residue short of the end of the CDR3; the missing end is completed from the germline J gene. The V call is TRBV13-3, the J call TRBJ1-4, with D uncertain. V lost 2 bases and J 0 bases, leaving 5 bases between the germline ends. Germline CDR1 NNHDY, CDR2 SYVADS. CDR3 size: 14 residues. The sequenced CDR3 bases are TGTGCCAGCAGTGAAAAGATTTCCAACGAAAGATTATTT. This codes for CASSEKISNERLF. The entire CDR3 reads CASSEKISNERLFF.

With respect to this clone: Genes and germline are mouse. Read sequence stops 1 residue before the CDR3 end, and the germline J gene provides the missing end. The chain is built from TRBV31 and TRBJ2-5, with 10 bases matching TRBD1. This CDR3 is built from 15 residues. J gave up 4 bases and V 2 bases, and 6 bases lay outside the gene matches. Germline V gene sequence: CDR1 GKSSPN, CDR2 SITVG. The CDR3 bases that were read are TGTGCCTGGAGTGCCCAGGGACAGGGGAAAGACACCCAGTAC. Protein: CAWSAQGQGKDTQY. The entire CDR3 sequence reads CAWSAQGQGKDTQYF.

As regards this clone: Gene names denote mouse genes. The sequenced CDR3 bases are TGTGCCAGCAGCCAAGCCCGGGACTGGGGGGGACCCGGGCAGCTCTAC. It encodes CASSQARDWGGPGQLY. The whole CDR3 region reads CASSQARDWGGPGQLYF. The chain employs TRBV5 and TRBJ2-2, with 13 bases aligning to TRBD2. The read falls 1 residue short of the CDR3 end, and the missing part is taken from the germline J gene. Unmatched junction bases numbered 5, after V lost 1 base and J lost 6 bases. The CDR3 runs to 17 residues. Germline V gives CDR1 LGHNA, CDR2 YNLKQL (reference sequence).

On this clone itself: Here the gene names and germline are mouse. The read finishes 1 residue shy of the CDR3 end, and the germline J gene is used to complete it. The chain has TRBV12-1 and TRBJ2-5, with 8 nucleotides matching TRBD1. The V and J ends lost 0 bases and 8 bases, in that order; junction bases with no gene match: 6. Germline V CDR1 and CDR2: SGHSN, HYEKVE. The CDR3 length is 14 residues. CDR3: CASSLDQGAGTQYF. The CDR3 bases that were read are TGTGCCAGCTCTCTCGACCAGGGGGCTGGCACCCAGTAC.

A word on this clone: Genes and germline are mouse. The read ends 1 residue before the CDR3 terminus; that terminus is restored from the germline J gene. The genes are TRBV19 and TRBJ1-1; D perhaps matches TRBD1 (5 bases). CDR1 is FNHDT, CDR2 SITEND, per germline (reference sequence). This CDR3 spans 14 amino acids. The V gene lost 0 bases and the J gene lost 0 bases, with 6 bases spanning the gap. CDR3 sequence reads: CASSIGTPNTEVFF. The part of the CDR3 DNA that was read is TGTGCCAGCAGTATAGGGACACCAAACACAGAAGTCTTC. Full variable domain (remainder filled in from reference TRBV19 and TRBJ1-1): GGIITQTPKFLIGQEGQKLTLKCQQNFNHDTMYWYRQDSGKGLRLIYYSITENDLQKGDLSEGYDASREKKSSFSLTVTSAQKNEMAVFLCASSIGTPNTEVFFGKGTRLTVV.

For this clone: Mouse gene names and germline throughout. The CDR3 end is not reached by the read, which stops 1 residue before it; the germline J gene fills it in. Other DNA sequences from this sample encode an identical CDR3 as well. V gene TRBV3 combines with J gene TRBJ2-1; D not certain. The CDR3 loop spans 12 amino acids. Per germline, CDR1 SNHLY and CDR2 FYNGKV (reference sequence). The V end was cut by 0 bases, the J end by 7 bases, with 4 bases between. The part of the CDR3 DNA that was read is TGTGCCAGCAGCTTAGCGGGGGCTGAGCAGTTC. Amino acid sequence: CASSLAGAEQF. Given in full, the CDR3 is CASSLAGAEQFF.

This clone showed up just once. The germline and genes are mouse ones. With the read ending 1 residue before the CDR3 end, the germline J gene is used to fill in that end. The chain combines TRBV31 with TRBJ1-1; D is undetermined. The CDR3 is made up of 13 amino acids. The germline gives CDR1 GKSSPN, CDR2 SITVG. The V end lost 1 base, the J end lost 1 base, and 7 bases lay between the germline ends. Partial CDR3 DNA: TGTGCCTGGAGTCACGCAGGGAACACAGAAGTCTTC. Amino acid sequence: CAWSHAGNTEVF. The entire CDR3 reads CAWSHAGNTEVFF.

Note on this clone: The germline and genes are mouse ones. The CDR3 end falls 1 residue outside the read, so it is completed with the germline J gene. This chain links TRBV5 with TRBJ1-1, with TRBD1 matching over 9 bases. This CDR3 has 14 residues. V shed 3 bases, J shed 8 bases, and the junction held 7 bases outside the gene matches. The V gene's germline CDR1 is LGHNA and CDR2 YNLKQL (reference sequence). Incomplete CDR3 DNA: TGTGCCAGCAGCCAGCCGGGACAGGGAAGGGAAGTCTTC. Encoded protein: CASSQPGQGREVF. The full CDR3 sequence reads CASSQPGQGREVFF.

This clone was recorded once. Gene names and germline refer to mouse. The missing CDR3 end, 1 residue past where the read stops, is filled in from the germline J gene. The V gene is TRBV5, the J gene TRBJ2-1, with 7 bases fitting TRBD1. Germline V gene lookup returns CDR1 LGHNA and CDR2 YNLKQL (reference sequence). The V and J ends lost 4 bases and 3 bases, in that order; junction bases with no gene match: 3. CDR3 size: 14 residues. The sequenced CDR3 bases are TGTGCCAGCAGCCTCCGGGACAGCTATGCTGAGCAGTTC. Protein product: CASSLRDSYAEQF. The CDR3 reads in full as CASSLRDSYAEQFF.

Points on this clone: Gene names are mouse gene names. The DNA read from the CDR3 is TGCACCTGCAGTGGGGGACTGGGGGGGGAAAACACCTTGTAC. Amino acid sequence: CTCSGGLGGENTLY. The whole CDR3 protein reads CTCSGGLGGENTLYF. J is TRBJ2-4 and V is TRBV1; 13 positions match TRBD2. The CDR3 goes on 1 residue after the read ends, and that part is filled in from the germline J gene. The CDR3 sequence is 15 residues long. Germline assignment: CDR1 NSQYPW and CDR2 LRSPGD (reference sequence). Losses at the gene ends were 4 bases for V and 4 bases for J; bases not matched to a gene: 2.

Points on this clone: Mouse gene names apply. From the germline J gene comes the end of the CDR3, since the read stops 1 residue before it. This sequence joins TRBV26 and TRBJ2-4, with D uncertain. V was shortened by 3 bases and J by 3 bases, with 4 bases between the two germline ends. Germline CDR1 KGHPV, CDR2 FQNQEV (reference sequence). This CDR3 region has 12 residues. The CDR3 DNA, read in part, is TGTGCCAGCAGTCTCAGACAAAACACCTTGTAC. It encodes CASSLRQNTLY. The whole CDR3 protein reads CASSLRQNTLYF.

As for this clone: Mouse gene names and germline throughout. The read ends 1 residue before the CDR3 terminus; that terminus is restored from the germline J gene. The rearrangement links TRBV5 to TRBJ2-5; either TRBD1 or TRBD2 may supply D (5 bases each). This CDR3 contains 14 residues. Germline V CDR1 and CDR2: LGHNA, YNLKQL (reference sequence). Deletions cut 4 bases from V and 2 bases from J, with 10 bases between. The CDR3: CASSPRGIQDTQYF. CDR3 DNA (partial): TGTGCCAGCAGCCCCCGGGGCATCCAAGACACCCAGTAC.

In regard to this clone: Genes and germline come from the mouse. The read ends 1 residue early relative to the CDR3; the germline J gene fills the gap. The genes are TRBV16 and TRBJ1-6, with TRBD1 matching 10 bases. TRBJ1-6 is given ORF status, its function remaining uncertain. Unmatched junction bases numbered 1, after V lost 0 bases and J lost 2 bases. The CDR3 sequence is 17 residues long. Germline CDR1 and CDR2: SGHSA and FRNQAP. CDR3 in amino acids: CASSLEGQGPYNSPLYF. CDR3 DNA (partial): TGTGCAAGCAGCTTAGAGGGACAGGGGCCCTATAATTCGCCCCTCTAC.